The T cell receptor beta chain under discussion was sequenced for a study of T cells in Graves' hyperthyroidism and ophthalmopathy. Ophthalmopathy cases met thresholds of Clinical Activity Score at least 3, NOSPECS grade at least 4 and duration under 3 months. There were TCR beta CDR3 regions amplified from RNA transcripts. The primer set for the first-round RT-PCR of the TCR CDR3 was HTBI. From the multiplex PCR reads, TCRdb called clonotypes with MiXCR, one entry per CDR3 protein. The data hold hundreds of thousands of distinct CDR3 sequences, with about a sixth observed a single time. The sequencing input was blood. The clonotype originates from a woman in her forties with Graves' ophthalmopathy.

Written as DNA, the CDR3 is TGTGCCAGCAGTTTAGGACAGACCCGGGGGGCCTATGGCTACACCTTC. Translated: CASSLGQTRGAYGYTF. The chain combines TRBV12-3 or TRBV12-4 with TRBJ1-2; D possibly corresponds to TRBD1 (6 bases). This CDR3 is 16 amino acids long. Trimming shortened V by 1 base and J by 4 bases, and 16 bases separated the two germline ends.